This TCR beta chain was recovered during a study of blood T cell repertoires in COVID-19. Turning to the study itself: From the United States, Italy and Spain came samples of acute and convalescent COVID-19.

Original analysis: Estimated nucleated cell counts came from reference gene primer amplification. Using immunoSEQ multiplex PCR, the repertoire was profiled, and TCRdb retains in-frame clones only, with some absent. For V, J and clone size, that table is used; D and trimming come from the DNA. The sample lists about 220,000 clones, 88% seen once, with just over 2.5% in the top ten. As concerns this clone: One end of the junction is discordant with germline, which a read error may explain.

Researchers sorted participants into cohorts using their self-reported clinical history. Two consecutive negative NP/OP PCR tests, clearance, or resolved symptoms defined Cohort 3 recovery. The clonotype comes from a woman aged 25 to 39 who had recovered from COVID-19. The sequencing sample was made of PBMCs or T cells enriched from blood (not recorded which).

CDR3 coding DNA: TGTGCCAGCAGCTTAGGACCCGGGAACGCTGAAGCTTTCTTT. Translated: CASSLGPGNAEAFF. The V gene is TRBV11-1, the J gene TRBJ1-1; D gene ambiguous. Germline V gives CDR1 SGHAT, CDR2 FQDESV (reference sequence). The CDR3 sequence is 14 residues long. The full variable domain, its missing parts supplied by reference TRBV11-1 and TRBJ1-1, is EAEVAQSPRYKITEKSQAVAFWCDPISGHATLYWYRQILGQGPELLVQFQDESVVDDSQLPKDRFSAERLKGVDSTLKIQPAELGDSAMYLCASSLGPGNAEAFFGQGTRLTVV.